The 20 T cell receptor beta chains below were found in one sample sequenced in a study of T cell repertoires in cytomegalovirus infection. TCRdb recomputed calls from the reads with MiXCR, one row per CDR3 protein. Of about 480,000 distinct CDR3 sequences listed, around a third are singletons. Their cognate antigens are unknown. The sequences come from cultured PBMCs, collected from culture after CMV antigen stimulation. The receptors originated from a human donor in good health (CMV status not recorded). Some clones in this sample may be carry-over from other donors' samples.

This clonotype was seen once. V gene TRBV19 combines with J gene TRBJ2-1; D unresolved. From germline, CDR1 is LNHDA and CDR2 SQIVND (reference sequence). The CDR3 contains 14 residues. The germline V and J ends were trimmed by 4 bases and 4 bases, with 11 bases remaining between them. In nucleotides, the CDR3 is TGTGCCAGTAGTAAGTACGGTGATTACAATGAGCAGTTCTTC. Protein: CASSKYGDYNEQFF.

This rearrangement joins TRBV20-1 to TRBJ2-1, with 7 bases lining up with TRBD1. This CDR3 spans 17 amino acids. Germline lookup yields CDR1 DFQATT and CDR2 SNEGSKA (reference sequence). With 2 bases clipped from V and 10 bases from J, the junction kept 20 bases outside the gene matches. In DNA form, the CDR3 reads TGCAGTGCTAGATCTATTCATGGTGACAGGGCACGGGACGAGCAGTTCTTC. It specifies CSARSIHGDRARDEQFF.

This chain connects TRBV4-1 to TRBJ2-7; the D gene is possibly TRBD2 (6 bases). V was pared by 1 base and J by 3 bases, with 13 bases between. This CDR3 region has 15 residues. Germline V lookup: CDR1 MGHRA, CDR2 YSYEKL. For the CDR3, the DNA is TGCGCCAGCAGCCAAGTGGGCTCGGACTACTACGAGCAGTACGTC. Translation: CASSQVGSDYYEQYV.

Only a few counts were recorded for this clonotype. The gene calls are TRBV28 and TRBJ2-7, with 9 nucleotides matching TRBD1. V gave up 8 bases and J gave up 2 bases; unmatched junction bases: 7. The CDR3 length is 14 residues. Germline V gene sequence: CDR1 MDHEN, CDR2 SYDVKM. The CDR3 DNA is TGTGCCAGCGGGACAGGGACCGTGACCTACGAGCAGTACTTC. Translating gives CASGTGTVTYEQYF. Full variable domain (missing parts from reference TRBV28 and TRBJ2-7): DVKVTQSSRYLVKRTGEKVFLECVQDMDHENMFWYRQDPGLGLRLIYFSYDVKMKEKGDIPEGYSVSREKKERFSLILESASTNQTSMYLCASGTGTVTYEQYFGPGTRLTVT.

This clonotype was recorded a few times. The chain is built from TRBV4-1 and TRBJ1-6, with D unclear. This CDR3 is 17 amino acids long. Per the germline V gene, CDR1 is MGHRA and CDR2 is YSYEKL. V dropped 1 base and J dropped 6 bases, with 16 bases sitting between them. Here the CDR3 reads CASSQAQAIGINSPLHF. The CDR3 DNA follows: TGCGCCAGCAGCCAAGCGCAGGCGATAGGAATTAATTCACCCCTCCACTTT.

This clonotype turned up a few times. This chain links TRBV6-2 or TRBV6-3 with TRBJ2-1; D not certain. The CDR3 has 16 residues. The V end was cut by 3 bases, the J end by 0 bases, with 12 bases between. Germline loops: CDR1 MNHEY, CDR2 SVGEGT. The CDR3 DNA reads TGTGCCAGCAGTTATTATCGGGTCTCCTCCTACAATGAGCAGTTCTTC. Amino acids: CASSYYRVSSYNEQFF.

The sample holds a few counts of this clonotype. This chain's CDR3 is CASSRPPFGGAEAFF. CDR3 nucleotide sequence: TGTGCCAGCAGCCGTCCGCCATTTGGGGGGGCTGAAGCTTTCTTT. This chain joins TRBV7-8 and TRBJ1-1; possible D gene TRBD1, 5 bases. The germline gives CDR1 SGHVS, CDR2 FQNEAQ. The CDR3 runs 15 residues. V lost 5 bases and J lost 6, with 19 bases in between.

The chain has TRBV19 and TRBJ2-1, with D hard to call. CDR1 LNHDA and CDR2 SQIVND come from the germline V gene (reference sequence). Trimming took off 9 bases at V and 5 bases at J, with 14 bases between the two ends. The CDR3 is 13 amino acids. CDR3: CASAPLADNEQFF. CDR3 coding DNA: TGTGCCAGCGCACCCTTAGCCGACAATGAGCAGTTCTTC.

Details on this clonotype: The limits of the CDR3 on the DNA are not certain, so only TCRdb's listed CDR3 is given. The CDR3 protein is CASSFWGQGSLYV. V gene TRBV27 combines with J gene TRBJ2-7; the table's D call TRBD1 went unverified against the DNA. Inclusive of both ends, the CDR3 amounts to 13 amino acids. Germline V CDR1 and CDR2: MNHEY, SMNVEV (reference sequence).

The J gene is TRBJ1-1, the V gene TRBV11-2, with D possibly TRBD1 on 5 matching bases. Trimming pared 4 bases from V and 7 bases from J, leaving 10 bases between. Germline V gives CDR1 SGHAT, CDR2 FQNNGV. There are 12 residues in the CDR3. The CDR3 DNA sequence: TGTGCCAGCAGCTACAGGACCCGTGAAGCTTTCTTT. Translating gives CASSYRTREAFF.

In this sample, this clonotype turned up a few times. The chain is built from TRBV7-2 and TRBJ2-7; TRBD1 matches 8 bases. The CDR3 loop spans 17 amino acids. Trimming removed 5 bases from V and 3 bases from J; junction bases left unmatched: 15. CDR1 and CDR2 from the germline V gene are SGHTA and FQGNSA. CDR3 loop: CASSPTTGTGDFYEQYF. The CDR3 bases are TGTGCCAGCAGCCCTACCACCGGGACAGGCGATTTCTACGAGCAGTACTTC.

This clonotype showed up just once. This sequence joins TRBV6-8 and TRBJ2-5; possibly TRBD1 for D (5 bases). The CDR3 extends over 16 amino acids. The V end was cut by 2 bases, the J end by 5 bases, with 18 bases between. Germline CDR1 MNHGY, CDR2 SAAAGT. Here the CDR3 reads CASSYGPGVRAETQYF. The CDR3 DNA reads as TGTGCCAGCAGTTACGGACCAGGAGTCAGGGCGGAGACCCAGTACTTC.

This clonotype was seen a handful of times. The V and J genes are TRBV25-1 and TRBJ2-3; maybe TRBD1 (5 bases). Germline CDR1 and CDR2: MGHDK and SYGVNS. The CDR3 spans 16 residues. With 7 bases removed from V and 5 bases from J, the gap between germline ends came to 22 bases. CDR3 in amino acids: CASTGLGQGVGDTQYF. CDR3 DNA: TGTGCCAGCACCGGCCTTGGCCAGGGCGTGGGAGATACGCAGTATTTT.

V gene TRBV12-3 or TRBV12-4 combines with J gene TRBJ2-3, with 12 bases that match TRBD2. V shed 5 bases and J 6 bases; nucleotides not matched to a gene: 9. The length of the CDR3 is 16 residues. In nucleotides, the CDR3 is TGTGCCAGCAGTCGGCGACTAGCGGGAGAGGGGGATACGCAGTATTTT. Translated: CASSRRLAGEGDTQYF.

The J gene is TRBJ2-7, the V gene TRBV20-1; possibly TRBD2 for D (7 bases). The germline V gene has CDR1 DFQATT and CDR2 SNEGSKA (reference sequence). V lost 6 bases to trimming and J lost 4 bases, with 16 bases between them. The CDR3 spans 13 residues. The CDR3 loop is CSAEAGAGYEQYF. DNA of the CDR3: TGCAGTGCCGAGGCGGGGGCAGGGTACGAGCAGTACTTC.

In this sample, this clonotype turned up a few times. V is TRBV7-9 and J is TRBJ1-3; no clear D. CDR3 length: 14 amino acids. Trimming took 6 bases from V and 1 from J, leaving 10 bases between them. Germline assignment: CDR1 SEHNR and CDR2 FQNEAQ (reference sequence). In DNA form, the CDR3 reads TGTGCCAGCAGGGTTTTCCCTTCTGGAAACACCATATATTTT. This sequence encodes CASRVFPSGNTIYF.

The chain employs TRBV12-3 or TRBV12-4 and TRBJ2-3; 7 nucleotides match TRBD2. The CDR3 is 16 amino acids. V lost 3 bases to trimming and J lost 5 bases; unmatched junction nucleotides: 11. CDR3 amino acids: CASSFPRGREGDTQYF. CDR3 coding DNA: TGTGCCAGCAGTTTCCCTCGCGGGAGAGAGGGAGATACGCAGTATTTT.

V gene TRBV7-6 combines with J gene TRBJ2-7; TRBD2 matches 7 bases. CDR1 and CDR2 from the germline V gene are SGHVS and FNYEAQ. The V gene end was trimmed by 5 bases and the J gene end by 3 bases; junction bases not matched to a gene: 13. This CDR3 is built from 16 residues. The CDR3 DNA is TGTGCCAGCAGCCCCTTAGGAAGCGGGATCGACTACGAGCAGTACTTC. This encodes CASSPLGSGIDYEQYF.

In this sample, this clonotype turned up a few times. The chain joins TRBV27 to TRBJ1-1, with 7 bases matching TRBD1. V shed 6 bases, J shed 3 bases, and the junction held 10 bases outside the gene matches. The germline V gene has CDR1 MNHEY and CDR2 SMNVEV (reference sequence). The length of the CDR3 is 15 residues. CDR3: CASSRWTGGDTEAFF. The CDR3 bases are TGTGCCAGCAGCAGATGGACAGGAGGGGACACTGAAGCTTTCTTT.

This clonotype was recorded a few times. CDR3 region: CASSPPGDTGLGQPQHF. The DNA of the CDR3 is TGTGCCAGCAGCCCCCCGGGAGATACAGGATTGGGTCAGCCCCAGCATTTT. This chain connects TRBV7-9 to TRBJ1-5; a possible D gene is TRBD1 (5 bases). The CDR3 runs 17 residues. V was clipped by 5 bases and J by 6 bases, with 23 bases between them. CDR1 SEHNR and CDR2 FQNEAQ come from the germline V gene (reference sequence).